This T cell receptor beta chain was retrieved from a study of T cells and Merkel cell carcinoma outcomes. The ends were cut back, 4 bases at V and 6 bases at J, with 6 bases in the middle. The V gene's germline CDR1 is WNHNN and CDR2 SYGVQD (reference sequence). This CDR3 region has 12 residues. For this clone: Its antigen is as yet unknown.

General observations from the study: In Merkel cell carcinoma, repertoire and T-cell density reportedly predicted outcomes.

Generated by immunoSEQ multiplex PCR, the TCRdb table keeps only in-frame clones and is missing some. The sample shows some 14,000 clones, roughly 90% of them seen only once. The receptor was isolated from a human donor with Merkel cell carcinoma. The chain joins TRBV10-1 to TRBJ2-2; no reliable D call. Sequencing was done on a sample of tumor tissue from Merkel cell carcinoma. As DNA, the CDR3 is TGCGCCAGCAGTGGGGGATCCGGGGAGCTGTTTTTT. Translated: CASSGGSGELFF.